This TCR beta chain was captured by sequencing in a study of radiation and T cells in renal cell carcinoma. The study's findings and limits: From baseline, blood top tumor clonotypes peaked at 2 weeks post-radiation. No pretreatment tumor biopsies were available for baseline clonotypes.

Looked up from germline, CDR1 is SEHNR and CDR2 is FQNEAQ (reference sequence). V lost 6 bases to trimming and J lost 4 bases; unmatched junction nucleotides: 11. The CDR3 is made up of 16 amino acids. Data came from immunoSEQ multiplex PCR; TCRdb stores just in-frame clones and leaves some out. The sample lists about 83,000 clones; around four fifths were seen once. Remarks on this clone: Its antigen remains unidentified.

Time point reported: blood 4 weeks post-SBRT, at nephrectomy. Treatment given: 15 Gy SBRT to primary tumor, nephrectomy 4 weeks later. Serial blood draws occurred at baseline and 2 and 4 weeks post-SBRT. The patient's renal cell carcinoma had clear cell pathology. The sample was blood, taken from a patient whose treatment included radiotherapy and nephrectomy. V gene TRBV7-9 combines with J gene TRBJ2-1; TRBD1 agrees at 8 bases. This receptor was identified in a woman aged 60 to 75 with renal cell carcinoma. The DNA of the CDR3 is TGTGCCAGCAGTCTATTTTCCGGGACAGGTTACAATGAGCAGTTCTTC. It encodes CASSLFSGTGYNEQFF.